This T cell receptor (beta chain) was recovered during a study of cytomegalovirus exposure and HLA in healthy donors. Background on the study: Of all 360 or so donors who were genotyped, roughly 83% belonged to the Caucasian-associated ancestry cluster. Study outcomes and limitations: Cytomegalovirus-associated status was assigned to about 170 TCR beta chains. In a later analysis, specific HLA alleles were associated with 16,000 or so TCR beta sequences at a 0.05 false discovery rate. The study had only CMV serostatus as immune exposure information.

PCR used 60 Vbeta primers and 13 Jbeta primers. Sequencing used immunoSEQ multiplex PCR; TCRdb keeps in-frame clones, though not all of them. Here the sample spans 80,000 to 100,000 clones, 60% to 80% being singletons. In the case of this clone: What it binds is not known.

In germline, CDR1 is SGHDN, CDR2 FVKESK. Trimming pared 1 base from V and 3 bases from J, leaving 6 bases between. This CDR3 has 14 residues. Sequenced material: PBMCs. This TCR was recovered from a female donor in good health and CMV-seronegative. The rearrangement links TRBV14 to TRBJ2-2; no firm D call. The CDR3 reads CASSQVRYTGELFF. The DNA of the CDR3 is TGTGCCAGCAGCCAAGTCAGATACACCGGGGAGCTGTTTTTT.